The 14 T cell receptor beta chains below come from one sample, sequenced in a study of control samples from healthy donors and cancer patients. Assay used: immunoSEQ multiplex PCR; TCRdb lists only in-frame clones, some missing. The sample has about 120,000 clones, more than 80% seen once; the top ten hold 40%. The sequenced material came from blood. These receptors were obtained from a man in his forties or fifties in good health.

Comment on this clone: Other DNA sequences in this specimen translate into the identical CDR3. The CDR3 spells CASSPGQGNSPLHF. CDR3 nucleotide sequence: TGTGCCAGCAGCCCCGGACAGGGGAATTCACCCCTCCACTTT. This chain connects TRBV3-1 (or the pseudogene TRBV3-2) to TRBJ1-6; 9 bases are shared with TRBD1. Germline CDR1 and CDR2: LGHDT and YNNKEL (reference sequence). This CDR3 is 14 amino acids long. V gave up 4 bases and J gave up 7 bases; unmatched junction bases: 2.

This chain joins TRBV11-3 and TRBJ2-7; the D gene is possibly TRBD1 (5 bases). The germline V gene has CDR1 SGHNT and CDR2 YENEEA. V was pared by 4 bases and J by 7 bases, with 20 bases between. The CDR3 is 15 amino acids. This CDR3 is CASSSSDPRQGEQYF. Written as DNA, the CDR3 is TGTGCCAGCAGCTCCTCGGACCCACGGCAGGGAGAGCAGTACTTC.

This clone was counted between two and nine times. The chain has TRBV2 and TRBJ1-5; no clear D gene. This CDR3 contains 15 residues. From germline, CDR1 is SNHLY and CDR2 FYNNEI. The ends were cut back, 4 bases at V and 2 bases at J, with 12 bases in the middle. The CDR3 sequence is CASSVAEPGNQPQHF. The CDR3 DNA sequence: TGTGCCAGCAGTGTGGCGGAGCCGGGCAATCAGCCCCAGCATTTT.

The DNA of the CDR3 is TGCGCCAGCAGCTTGGCCTGGGGGGGACTAGCGGTTTCTGTGAATGAGCAGTTCTTC. Protein: CASSLAWGGLAVSVNEQFF. The V and J genes are TRBV5-1 and TRBJ2-1, with TRBD2 matching over 11 bases. J was trimmed by 7 bases and V by 0 bases; bases with no gene match: 15. CDR3 size: 19 residues. Germline-derived CDR1 and CDR2 are SGHRS and YFSETQ.

The CDR3 loop is CASSEGQDYEQYF. CDR3 DNA: TGTGCCAGCAGTGAAGGACAGGACTACGAGCAGTACTTC. The V gene is TRBV6-1, the J gene TRBJ2-7; a weak D match, TRBD1 (6 bases). The germline V gene has CDR1 MNHNS and CDR2 SASEGT. This CDR3 region has 13 residues. V lost 1 base, J lost 3 bases, and 7 bases lay in between.

This clone was picked up a small number of times. The chain has TRBV4-3 and TRBJ1-1; TRBD1 is a possible D gene (5 bases). The CDR3 spans 15 residues. Germline CDR1 is LGHNA and CDR2 is YSLEER. Trimming took 2 bases from V and 1 from J, leaving 11 bases between them. The CDR3 DNA sequence: TGCGCCAGCAGCCAATCAGGGTTTACGAACACTGAAGCTTTCTTT. Its translation is CASSQSGFTNTEAFF.

The chain links TRBV27 to TRBJ1-2; D possibly corresponds to TRBD1 (5 bases). Trimming cost V 0 bases and J 3 bases, with 5 bases left between them. This CDR3 is 13 amino acids long. The V gene's germline CDR1 is MNHEY and CDR2 SMNVEV (reference sequence). Written as DNA, the CDR3 is TGTGCCAGCAGTTTATCAGGGGACTATGGCTACACCTTC. Translation: CASSLSGDYGYTF.

The genes are TRBV7-9 and TRBJ1-2; no definite D call. Germline V gene sequence: CDR1 SEHNR, CDR2 FQNEAQ (reference sequence). The CDR3 runs to 14 residues. V lost 2 bases and J 3 bases, leaving 10 bases between the germline ends. CDR3 sequence (DNA): TGTGCCAGCAGCTTAACCGGGTTCGACTATGGCTACACCTTC. Its protein product is CASSLTGFDYGYTF. The full variable domain, rest sourced from reference TRBV7-9 and TRBJ1-2, is DTGVSQNPRHKITKRGQNVTFRCDPISEHNRLYWYRQTLGQGPEFLTYFQNEAQLEKSRLLSDRFSAERPKGSFSTLEIQRTEQGDSAMYLCASSLTGFDYGYTFGSGTRLTVV.

The V and J genes are TRBV29-1 and TRBJ2-5; tentative D call: TRBD1 (6 bases). The CDR3 is 13 amino acids. Germline CDR1 is SQVTM and CDR2 is ANQGSEA. With 1 base removed from V and 5 bases from J, the gap between germline ends came to 11 bases. The CDR3 loop is CSVEGSRGETQYF. In nucleotides, the CDR3 is TGCAGCGTTGAAGGGAGCAGGGGTGAGACCCAGTACTTC.

This chain uses TRBV5-1 with TRBJ1-1; 7 nucleotides agree with TRBD1. Losses at the gene ends were 4 bases for V and 4 bases for J; bases not matched to a gene: 7. Per the germline V gene, CDR1 is SGHRS and CDR2 is YFSETQ. The CDR3 runs 14 residues. CDR3 region: CASSLPQGGTEAFF. The DNA of the CDR3 is TGCGCCAGCAGCCTTCCCCAGGGGGGCACTGAAGCTTTCTTT.

The chain has TRBV29-1 and TRBJ2-2; no definite D call. This CDR3 region has 12 residues. The germline gives CDR1 SQVTM, CDR2 ANQGSEA. Trimming shortened V by 4 bases and J by 1 base, and 4 bases separated the two germline ends. CDR3 amino acids: CSVGGNTGELFF. Here the CDR3 DNA reads TGCAGCGTTGGGGGGAACACCGGGGAGCTGTTTTTT.

The chain employs TRBV19 and TRBJ2-2, with TRBD1 identical over 8 bases. The ends lost 5 bases at V and 8 bases at J; junction bases unmatched: 7. The CDR3 spans 14 residues. Looked up from germline, CDR1 is LNHDA and CDR2 is SQIVND (reference sequence). The chain's CDR3 is CASSVTTGVGELFF. CDR3 coding DNA: TGTGCCAGTAGTGTCACGACAGGGGTAGGGGAGCTGTTTTTT.

This rearrangement joins TRBV4-3 to TRBJ1-1; 10 bases are shared with TRBD1. V was pared by 3 bases and J by 4 bases, with 5 bases of the junction left unmatched. The CDR3 covers 15 residues. Germline CDR1 reads LGHNA; CDR2 reads YSLEER. This CDR3 is CASSHPGQGITEAFF. The CDR3 coding sequence is TGCGCCAGCAGCCATCCGGGACAGGGGATCACTGAAGCTTTCTTT.

This clone occurred once. The V call is TRBV6-5, the J call TRBJ2-1; D uncertain. The CDR3 is 12 amino acids. Trimming cost V 6 bases and J 7 bases, with 10 bases left between them. CDR1 is MNHEY, CDR2 SVGAGI, per germline. In nucleotides, the CDR3 is TGTGCCAGCAGGCGGAGTACTAATGAGCAGTTCTTC. Translated, it gives CASRRSTNEQFF.